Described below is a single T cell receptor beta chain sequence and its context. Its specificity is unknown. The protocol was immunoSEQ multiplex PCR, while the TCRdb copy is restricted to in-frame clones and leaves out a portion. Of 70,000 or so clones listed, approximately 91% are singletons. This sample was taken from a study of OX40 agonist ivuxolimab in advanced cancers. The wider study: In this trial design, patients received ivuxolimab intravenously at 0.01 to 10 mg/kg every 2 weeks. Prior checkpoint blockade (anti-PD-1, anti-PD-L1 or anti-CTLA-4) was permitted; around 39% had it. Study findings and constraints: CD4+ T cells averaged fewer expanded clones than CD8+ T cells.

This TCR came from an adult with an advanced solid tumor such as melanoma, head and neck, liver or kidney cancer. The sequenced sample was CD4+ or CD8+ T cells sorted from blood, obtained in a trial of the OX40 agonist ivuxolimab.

CDR3 DNA: TGTGCCAGCAGCGGCAGCGGGTCCCCAGTGACGCAGTATTTT. It codes for CASSGSGSPVTQYF. V usage is TRBV5-4 and J usage is TRBJ2-3; TRBD2 is a possible D gene (6 bases). The CDR3 is 14 amino acids. Trimming cost V 4 bases and J 9 bases, with 18 bases left between them. CDR1 and CDR2 from the germline V gene are SGHNT and YYREEE (reference sequence).